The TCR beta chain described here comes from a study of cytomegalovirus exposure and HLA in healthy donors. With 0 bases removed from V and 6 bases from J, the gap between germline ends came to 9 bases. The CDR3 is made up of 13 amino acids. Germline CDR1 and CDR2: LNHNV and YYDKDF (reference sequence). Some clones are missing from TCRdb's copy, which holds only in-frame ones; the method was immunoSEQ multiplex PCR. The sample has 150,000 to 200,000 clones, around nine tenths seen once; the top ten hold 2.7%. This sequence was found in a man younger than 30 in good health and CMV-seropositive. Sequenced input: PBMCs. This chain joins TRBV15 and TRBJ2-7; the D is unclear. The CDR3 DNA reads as TGTGCCACCAGCAGAGAATCCTCCGGCGAGCAGTACTTC. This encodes CATSRESSGEQYF.